The source of this TCR beta chain is a study of T cells after yellow fever vaccination. A single record per CDR3 protein comes from TCRdb applying MiXCR to the 5' RACE reads. This sample yields 450,000 to 550,000 distinct CDR3 sequences, of which about a fifth are seen a single time; 16% belongs to the top ten. The length of the CDR3 is 15 residues. J was trimmed by 1 base and V by 3 bases; bases with no gene match: 3. Germline V gene sequence: CDR1 SGHTA, CDR2 FQGNSA. The chain employs TRBV7-2 and TRBJ2-3; 8 positions match TRBD2. The sample in question was PBMCs, obtained more than 20 days after the first yellow fever vaccination. This sequence was found in a man in his late teens or twenties who received the YFV17D yellow fever vaccine. CDR3 in amino acids: CASSFLRGGTDTQYF. The DNA of the CDR3 is TGTGCCAGCAGCTTCCTGCGGGGGGGCACAGATACGCAGTATTTT. The whole variable domain, filled in from reference TRBV7-2 and TRBJ2-3, reads GAGVSQSPSNKVTEKGKDVELRCDPISGHTALYWYRQSLGQGLEFLIYFQGNSAPDKSGLPSDRFSAERTGGSVSTLTIQRTQQEDSAVYLCASSFLRGGTDTQYFGPGTRLTVL.